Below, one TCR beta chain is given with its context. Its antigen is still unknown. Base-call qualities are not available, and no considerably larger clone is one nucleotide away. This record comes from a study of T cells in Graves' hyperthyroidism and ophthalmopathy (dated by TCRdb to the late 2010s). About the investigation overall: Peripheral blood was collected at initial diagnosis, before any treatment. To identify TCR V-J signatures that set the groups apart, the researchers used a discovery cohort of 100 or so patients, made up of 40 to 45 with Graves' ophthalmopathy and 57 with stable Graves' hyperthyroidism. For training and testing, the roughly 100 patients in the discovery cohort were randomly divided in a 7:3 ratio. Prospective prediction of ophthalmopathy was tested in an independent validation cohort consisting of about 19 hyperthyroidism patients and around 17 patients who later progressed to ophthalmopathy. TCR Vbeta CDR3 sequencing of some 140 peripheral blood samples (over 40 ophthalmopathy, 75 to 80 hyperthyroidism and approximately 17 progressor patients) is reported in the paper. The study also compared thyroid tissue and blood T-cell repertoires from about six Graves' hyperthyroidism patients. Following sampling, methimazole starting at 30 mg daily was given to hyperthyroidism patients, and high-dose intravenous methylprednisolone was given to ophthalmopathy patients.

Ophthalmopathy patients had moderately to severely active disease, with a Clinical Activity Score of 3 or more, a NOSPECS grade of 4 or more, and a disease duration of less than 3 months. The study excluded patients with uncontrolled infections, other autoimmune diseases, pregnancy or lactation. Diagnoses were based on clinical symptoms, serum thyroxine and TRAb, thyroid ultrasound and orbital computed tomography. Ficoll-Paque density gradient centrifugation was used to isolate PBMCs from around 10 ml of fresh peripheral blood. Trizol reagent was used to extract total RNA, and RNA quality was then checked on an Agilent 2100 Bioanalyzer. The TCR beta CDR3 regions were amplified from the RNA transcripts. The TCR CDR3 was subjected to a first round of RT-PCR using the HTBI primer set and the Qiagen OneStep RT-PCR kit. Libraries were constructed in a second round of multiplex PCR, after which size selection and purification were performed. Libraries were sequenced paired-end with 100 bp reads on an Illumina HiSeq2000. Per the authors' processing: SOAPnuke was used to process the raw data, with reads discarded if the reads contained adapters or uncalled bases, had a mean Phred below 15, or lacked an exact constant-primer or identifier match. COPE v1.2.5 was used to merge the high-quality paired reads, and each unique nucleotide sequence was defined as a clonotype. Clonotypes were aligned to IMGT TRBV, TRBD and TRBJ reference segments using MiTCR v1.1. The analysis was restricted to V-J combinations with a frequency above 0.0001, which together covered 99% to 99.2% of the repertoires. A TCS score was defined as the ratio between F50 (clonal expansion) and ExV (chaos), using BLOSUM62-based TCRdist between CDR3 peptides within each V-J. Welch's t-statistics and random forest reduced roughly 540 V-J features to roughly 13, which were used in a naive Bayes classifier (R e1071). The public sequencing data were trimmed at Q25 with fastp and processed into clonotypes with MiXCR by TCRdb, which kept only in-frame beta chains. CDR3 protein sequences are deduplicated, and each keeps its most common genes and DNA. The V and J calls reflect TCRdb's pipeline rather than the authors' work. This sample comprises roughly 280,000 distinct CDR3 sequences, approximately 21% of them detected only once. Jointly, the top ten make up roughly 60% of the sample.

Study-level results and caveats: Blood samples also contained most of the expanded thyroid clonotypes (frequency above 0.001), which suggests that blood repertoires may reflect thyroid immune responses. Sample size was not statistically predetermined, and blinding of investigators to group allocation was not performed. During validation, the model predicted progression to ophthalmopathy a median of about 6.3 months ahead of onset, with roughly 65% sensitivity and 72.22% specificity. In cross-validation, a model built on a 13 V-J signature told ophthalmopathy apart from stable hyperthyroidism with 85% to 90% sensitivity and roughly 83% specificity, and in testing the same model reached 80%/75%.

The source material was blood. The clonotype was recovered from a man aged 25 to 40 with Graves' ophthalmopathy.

The CDR3 region reads CASTNQTSMYHEGVWDTEAFF. The DNA sequence is TGTGCCAGCACCAACCAGACATCTATGTACCACGAGGGGGTGTGGGACACTGAAGCTTTCTTT. Recombination joined TRBV12-3 or TRBV12-4 with TRBJ1-1; TRBD1 is a weak D gene call, 6 bases matching. CDR3 length: 21 amino acids, cysteine to phenylalanine. Only the CDR3 region is kept as DNA, spanning 63 bases read in frame from base 1. V is clipped by 7 bases and J by 3 bases, and the sequence between their germline boundaries is 36 bases long.